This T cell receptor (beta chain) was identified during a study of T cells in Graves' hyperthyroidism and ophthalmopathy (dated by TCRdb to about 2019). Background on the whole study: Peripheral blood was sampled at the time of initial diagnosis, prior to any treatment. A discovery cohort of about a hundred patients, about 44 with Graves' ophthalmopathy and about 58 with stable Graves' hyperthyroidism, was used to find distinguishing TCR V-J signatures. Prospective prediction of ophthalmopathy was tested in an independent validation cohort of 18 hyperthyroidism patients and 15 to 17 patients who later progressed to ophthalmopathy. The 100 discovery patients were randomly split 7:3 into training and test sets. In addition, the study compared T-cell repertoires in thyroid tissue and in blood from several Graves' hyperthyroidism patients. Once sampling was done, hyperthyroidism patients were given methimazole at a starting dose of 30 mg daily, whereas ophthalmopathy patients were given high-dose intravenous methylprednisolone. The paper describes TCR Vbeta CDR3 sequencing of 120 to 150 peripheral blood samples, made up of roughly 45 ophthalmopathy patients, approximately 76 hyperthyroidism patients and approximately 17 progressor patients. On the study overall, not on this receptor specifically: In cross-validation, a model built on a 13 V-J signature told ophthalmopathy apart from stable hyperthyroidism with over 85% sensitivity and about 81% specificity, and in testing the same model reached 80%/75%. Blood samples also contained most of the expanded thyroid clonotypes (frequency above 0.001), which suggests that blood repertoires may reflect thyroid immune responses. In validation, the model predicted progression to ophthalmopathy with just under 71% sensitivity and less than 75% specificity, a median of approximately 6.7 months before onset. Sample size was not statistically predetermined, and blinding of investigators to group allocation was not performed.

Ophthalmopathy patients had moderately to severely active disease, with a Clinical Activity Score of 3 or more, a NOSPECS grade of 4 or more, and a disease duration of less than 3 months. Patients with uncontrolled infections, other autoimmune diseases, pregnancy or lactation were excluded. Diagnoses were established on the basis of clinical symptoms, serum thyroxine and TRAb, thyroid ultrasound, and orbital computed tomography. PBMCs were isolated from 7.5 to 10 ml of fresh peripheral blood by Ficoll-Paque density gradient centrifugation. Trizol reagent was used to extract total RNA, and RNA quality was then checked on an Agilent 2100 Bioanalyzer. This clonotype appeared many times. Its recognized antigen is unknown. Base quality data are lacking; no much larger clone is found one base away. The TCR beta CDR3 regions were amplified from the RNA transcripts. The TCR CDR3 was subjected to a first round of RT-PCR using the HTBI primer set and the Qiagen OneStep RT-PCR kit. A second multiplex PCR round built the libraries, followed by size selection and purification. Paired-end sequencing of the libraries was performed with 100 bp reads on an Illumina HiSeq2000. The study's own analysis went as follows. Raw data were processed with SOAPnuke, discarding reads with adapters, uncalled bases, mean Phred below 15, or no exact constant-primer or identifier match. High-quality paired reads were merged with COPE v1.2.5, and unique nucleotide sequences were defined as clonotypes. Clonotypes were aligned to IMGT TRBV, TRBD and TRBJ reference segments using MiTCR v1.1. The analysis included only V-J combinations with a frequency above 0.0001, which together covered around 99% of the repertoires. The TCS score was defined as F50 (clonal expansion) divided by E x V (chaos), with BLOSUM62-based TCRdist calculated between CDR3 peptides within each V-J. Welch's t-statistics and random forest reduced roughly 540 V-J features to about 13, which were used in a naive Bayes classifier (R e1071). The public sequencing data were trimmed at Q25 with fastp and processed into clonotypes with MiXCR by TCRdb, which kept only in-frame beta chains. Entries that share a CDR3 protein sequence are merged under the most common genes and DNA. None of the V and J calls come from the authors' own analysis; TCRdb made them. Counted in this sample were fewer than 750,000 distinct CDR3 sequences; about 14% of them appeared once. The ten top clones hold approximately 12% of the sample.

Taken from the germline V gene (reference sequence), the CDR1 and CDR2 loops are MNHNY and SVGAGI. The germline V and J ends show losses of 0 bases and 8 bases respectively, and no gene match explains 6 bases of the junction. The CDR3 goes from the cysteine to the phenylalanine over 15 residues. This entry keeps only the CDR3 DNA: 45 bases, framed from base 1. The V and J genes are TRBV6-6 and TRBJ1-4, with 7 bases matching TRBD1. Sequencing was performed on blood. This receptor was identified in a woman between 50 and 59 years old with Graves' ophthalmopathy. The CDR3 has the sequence CASSYSAGGGEKLFF. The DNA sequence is TGTGCCAGCAGTTACTCTGCAGGGGGAGGAGAAAAACTGTTTTTT.